This record concerns one TCR beta chain sequence. Its target is unknown. Deletions cut 7 bases from V and 3 bases from J, with 16 bases between. There are 14 residues in the CDR3. Germline V gives CDR1 SQVTM, CDR2 ANQGSEA. This sample is drawn from a study of blood T cells in healthy people across ages. Study-level findings and limits: Per-million-T-cell TCR beta diversity fell roughly linearly with age. It was held that diversity estimates obtained from one million T cells represented underestimates. Long-lived donors exceeded aged donors in naive CD4+ cells and diversity.

RNA extraction gave at least 5 micrograms of total RNA per sample. The authors ran a second PCR of about 6 to 11 cycles using a sample-barcoded 5' primer and a J-beta primer mix. In TCRdb, the 5' RACE reads were re-called with MiXCR into one record per CDR3 protein. The data hold 1 million to 1.2 million distinct CDR3 sequences, with approximately 38% observed a single time. This chain connects TRBV29-1 to TRBJ2-1, with a tentative D call TRBD1 (5 bases). The sequence came from a man aged 18 to 29 in good health. Sequenced input: blood. The CDR3 coding sequence is TGCAGCGCCGTTGGGCAGGGCCTCTACAATGAGCAGTTCTTC. Its translation is CSAVGQGLYNEQFF.